In this sample, the clone carrying this T cell receptor (beta chain) turned up many times. Its antigen is currently unknown. Amplified regions were TCR beta CDR3 sequences from RNA transcripts. First-round RT-PCR of the TCR CDR3 relied on the HTBI primer set. TCRdb fed the multiplex PCR reads into MiXCR, producing one record per CDR3 protein. Among 600,000 to 650,000 distinct CDR3 sequences listed, about 20% were seen once. The sample belongs to a study of T cells in Graves' hyperthyroidism and ophthalmopathy. Findings of the study overall: Most thyroid clonotypes expanded above 0.001 appeared in blood too. Ophthalmopathy stood apart from stable hyperthyroidism in a 13 V-J model.

Patients showing uncontrolled infection, other autoimmune disease, pregnancy or lactation were ineligible. Clinicians diagnosed patients from clinical symptoms, serum thyroxine and TRAb, thyroid ultrasound and orbital computed tomography. V lost 6 bases and J lost 4; bases outside the gene matches: 5. Germline CDR1 and CDR2: KGHSH and LQKENI. This CDR3 spans 13 amino acids. Input material: blood. The genes are TRBV18 and TRBJ1-2, with 7 nucleotides matching TRBD1. The TCR sequence derives from a man aged 25 to 40 with Graves' ophthalmopathy. The DNA of the CDR3 is TGTGCCAGCTCCTCCCGGGACAGCTATGGCTACACCTTC. This encodes CASSSRDSYGYTF.